Listed here are 29 T cell receptor beta chains from one sample, sequenced in a study of tumor and adjacent non-tumor tissue in lung cancer. RNA was extracted from bulk tissue without any cell sorting. More than 3 cm separated this lung sample from the edge of the tumor. A modified ARM-PCR protocol with three rounds of nested PCR amplified TCRbeta. TCRdb re-derived calls from the multiplex PCR reads in MiXCR, one entry per CDR3 protein. The repertoire holds almost 75,000 distinct CDR3 sequences, with around 70% as singletons. Source material: distant non-tumor lung tissue. The receptors derive from a woman aged 50 to 60 with non-small cell lung cancer.

Regarding this clonotype: At one boundary the junction diverges from the germline segment, which might be a read error. J is TRBJ2-3 and V is TRBV6-2 or TRBV6-3; 9 positions agree with TRBD1. Germline loops: CDR1 MNHEY, CDR2 SVGEGT. CDR3 size: 14 residues. CDR3 sequence reads: CASSGTGSTVTQYF. The CDR3, as DNA: TGCGCCAGCAGCGGGACAGGGTCGACGGTTACGCAGTATTTT.

In regard to this clonotype: A read error may produce the germline difference seen at one junction end. This chain connects TRBV4-3 to TRBJ1-2; D is perhaps TRBD1 (5 bases). There are 14 residues in the CDR3. The V gene's germline CDR1 is LGHNA and CDR2 YSLEER. CDR3 DNA: TGCGCCGGCAGCCAAGTTTTGGGGGGTAGGGGCTACACCTTC. Its protein product is CAGSQVLGGRGYTF.

By sample share, this clonotype is large (0.1 to 1%). V is TRBV4-1 and J is TRBJ2-5; perhaps TRBD2 as D (7 bases). The CDR3 length is 17 residues. CDR1 is MGHRA, CDR2 YSYEKL, per germline. Trimming cost V 1 base and J 4 bases, with 19 bases left between them. The CDR3 region is CASSQGGRGGERETQYF. CDR3 bases: TGCGCCAGCAGCCAAGGTGGCAGGGGAGGGGAAAGAGAGACCCAGTACTTC.

The chain combines TRBV28 with TRBJ2-7, with 8 bases fitting TRBD2. Per germline, CDR1 MDHEN and CDR2 SYDVKM. The CDR3 is 15 residues long. V trimming: 10 bases; J trimming: 1 base; junction bases outside the gene matches: 12. CDR3 loop: CATSSGGGESYEQYF. In nucleotides, the CDR3 is TGTGCCACTTCAAGCGGGGGAGGGGAGTCCTACGAGCAGTACTTC.

This clonotype was found many times. This chain links TRBV20-1 with TRBJ2-1; tentatively, D is TRBD2 (5 bases). The CDR3 spans 17 residues. Trimming stripped 1 base from V and 0 bases from J, with 16 bases between. Germline V gives CDR1 DFQATT, CDR2 SNEGSKA (reference sequence). Written as DNA, the CDR3 is TGCAGTGCTAGAGGTGTTCGGGGATTAAGCTCCTACAATGAGCAGTTCTTC. Protein sequence: CSARGVRGLSSYNEQFF.

This clonotype has more than one count but fewer than ten. V usage is TRBV30 and J usage is TRBJ2-5; perhaps TRBD1 as D (6 bases). V shed 0 bases and J shed 1 base, with 9 bases lying between them. This CDR3 region has 14 residues. The V gene's germline CDR1 is GTSNPN and CDR2 SVGIG (reference sequence). The CDR3 spells CAWSVQGLQETQYF. As DNA, the CDR3 is TGTGCCTGGAGTGTACAGGGTCTCCAAGAGACCCAGTACTTC.

The CDR3 DNA sequence: TGTGCCAGCAGCTTGAATCGCGGGAGTTACCAAGAGACCCAGTACTTC. It codes for CASSLNRGSYQETQYF. The chain joins TRBV5-4 to TRBJ2-5; 7 bases agree with TRBD2. The germline CDR1 and CDR2 sequences are SGHNT and YYREEE (reference sequence). This CDR3 has 16 amino acids. Trimming cost V 1 base and J 0 bases; bases outside gene matches: 6.

On this clonotype itself: A much larger clone differs by one base, so this may be a read error. V and J are TRBV20-1 and TRBJ1-3; tentatively, D is TRBD1 (6 bases). Trimming cost V 7 bases and J 6 bases, with 13 bases left between them. Per the germline V gene, CDR1 is DFQATT and CDR2 is SNEGSKA (reference sequence). This CDR3 comprises 12 residues. CDR3 sequence reads: CSVRGLENTIYF. CDR3 DNA sequence: TGCAGTGTAAGGGGGTTAGAAAACACCATATATTTT.

The chain links TRBV5-1 to TRBJ2-7; tentatively, D is TRBD1 (6 bases). CDR1 and CDR2 from the germline V gene are SGHRS and YFSETQ. The CDR3 loop spans 14 amino acids. V shed 4 bases and J shed 6 bases, with 17 bases lying between them. In DNA, the CDR3 is TGCGCCAGCAGCCAGGGGAGTCCCTCTACCGAGCAGTACTTC. Residues: CASSQGSPSTEQYF. The whole variable domain, filled in from reference TRBV5-1 and TRBJ2-7, reads KAGVTQTPRYLIKTRGQQVTLSCSPISGHRSVSWYQQTPGQGLQFLFEYFSETQRNKGNFPGRFSGRQFSNSRSEMNVSTLELGDSALYLCASSQGSPSTEQYFGPGTRLTVT.

A note on this clonotype: It may be a read error: a sequence one base away is much more abundant. This rearrangement joins TRBV29-1 to TRBJ2-4; 9 nucleotides match TRBD1. CDR3 length: 15 amino acids. Losses at the gene ends were 6 bases for V and 10 bases for J; bases not matched to a gene: 16. Germline V CDR1 and CDR2: SQVTM, ANQGSEA. CDR3 sequence reads: CSVQRPGQGGGIQYF. CDR3 nucleotide sequence: TGCAGCGTACAACGACCGGGACAGGGAGGTGGGATTCAGTACTTC.

This clonotype was seen ten or more times. The chain links TRBV12-3 or TRBV12-4 to TRBJ2-1, with TRBD1 matching 7 bases. The trim removed 5 bases at V and 10 bases at J, leaving 14 bases unmatched. This CDR3 is built from 15 residues. CDR3 sequence (DNA): TGTGCCAGCAGTCCGGGACAGTTCAGTTTAAAGGAGCAGTTCTTC. Translated, it gives CASSPGQFSLKEQFF.

Turning to this clonotype: A much larger clone differs from this one at a single base, so this may be a read error. The gene calls are TRBV20-1 and TRBJ1-2, with 8 bases matching TRBD1. Germline loops: CDR1 DFQATT, CDR2 SNEGSKA (reference sequence). J gave up 6 bases and V 5 bases, and 8 bases lay outside the gene matches. CDR3 length: 13 residues. Written as DNA, the CDR3 is TGCAGTGCTGCCCGGACAGGGAAGGATGGCTACACCTTC. This sequence encodes CSAARTGKDGYTF.

Only a few counts were recorded for this clonotype. A much bigger clone sits one base away, suggesting this may be a read error. The DNA of the CDR3 is TGCAGTGCTAGAGACCCCTTAAGAGGGGCAGGAGCTGAAGCTTTCTTT. Translating gives CSARDPLRGAGAEAFF. The V and J genes are TRBV20-1 and TRBJ1-1, with D maybe TRBD1 (5 bases). The germline gives CDR1 DFQATT, CDR2 SNEGSKA (reference sequence). The ends were cut back, 0 bases at V and 6 bases at J, with 20 bases in the middle. The CDR3 length is 16 residues.

In regard to this clonotype: The germline gene is not matched at one end of the junction; a read error may be the cause. The rearrangement joins TRBV20-1 to TRBJ2-1; perhaps TRBD2 as D (5 bases). Germline CDR1 is DFQATT and CDR2 is SNEGSKA (reference sequence). This CDR3 has 15 amino acids. CDR3 residues: CSAIQSRRPHKEQFF. The CDR3 bases are TGCAGTGCAATACAGAGCAGGAGGCCCCACAAAGAGCAGTTCTTC.

Points on this clonotype: One end of the junction fails to match germline, which may point to a read error. The rearrangement links TRBV20-1 to TRBJ2-1, with TRBD2 identical over 11 bases. Germline V gene data show CDR1 as DFQATT and CDR2 as SNEGSKA (reference sequence). The length of the CDR3 is 19 residues. The CDR3 coding sequence is TGCAGTGCTAGAGATACCGACGTAGGGGGACTAGCGGATTACAATGAGCAGATCTTC. Its protein is CSARDTDVGGLADYNEQIF.

A note on this clonotype: A read error may be the cause here, since a much bigger clone is one base away. The J gene is TRBJ1-4, the V gene TRBV6-1, with TRBD1 matching over 11 bases. The germline CDR1 and CDR2 sequences are MNHNS and SASEGT. CDR3 length: 16 amino acids. The CDR3 spells CASSEAPGQGDEELFF. DNA of the CDR3: TGTGCCAGCAGTGAAGCGCCGGGACAGGGGGATGAAGAACTGTTTTTT.

About this clonotype: A much bigger clone sits one base away, suggesting this may be a read error. The V and J genes are TRBV20-1 and TRBJ2-1; TRBD2 is a possible D gene (6 bases). V gave up 1 base and J gave up 4 bases, with 17 bases separating them. This CDR3 region has 16 residues. Looked up from germline, CDR1 is DFQATT and CDR2 is SNEGSKA (reference sequence). The DNA of the CDR3 is TGCAGTGCTAGAGTCCCACTGGGGGGAGATTACAATGAGCAGTTCTTC. This gives the protein CSARVPLGGDYNEQFF.

Here the CDR3 reads CSPEGRWTQYF. The DNA for the CDR3 is TGCAGTCCTGAGGGGCGGTGGACCCAGTACTTC. This chain joins TRBV20-1 and TRBJ2-5; D assignment may be TRBD1 or TRBD2 (5 bases each). Trimming left V 8 bases short and J 7 bases short, with 14 bases between. Germline V gene data show CDR1 as DFQATT and CDR2 as SNEGSKA (reference sequence). The CDR3 is 11 amino acids.

The rearrangement links TRBV11-3 to TRBJ2-7; D not resolved. CDR1 SGHNT and CDR2 YENEEA come from the germline V gene. V dropped 7 bases and J dropped 6 bases, with 16 bases sitting between them. This CDR3 comprises 13 residues. The CDR3, as DNA: TGTGCCAGCAACTCGTACACTGGTGGCGAGCAGTACTTC. Translated, it gives CASNSYTGGEQYF.

This clonotype appeared once. One end of the junction is discordant with germline, which a read error may explain. The chain joins TRBV10-3 to TRBJ2-3; 11 bases map to TRBD2. The CDR3 contains 17 residues. In germline, CDR1 is ENHRY, CDR2 SYGVKD. CDR3 bases: TGTGCCATCAGAGCGGGTCCGACTAGCGGGATAACAGATACGCACTATTTT. This encodes CAIRAGPTSGITDTHYF.

The chain links TRBV24-1 to TRBJ1-1; D not certain. Trimming removed 8 bases from V and 2 bases from J, with 14 bases in between. The CDR3 runs 14 residues. In germline, CDR1 is KGHDR, CDR2 SFDVKD. The CDR3 loop reads CATNEYAGNTEAFF. The DNA of the CDR3 is TGTGCCACCAATGAGTACGCTGGTAACACTGAAGCTTTCTTT.

The chain recombines TRBV11-1 with TRBJ2-5; unclear D gene. The CDR3 is made up of 14 amino acids. CDR1 and CDR2 (germline): SGHAT, FQDESV (reference sequence). This CDR3 is CVRSLATPQETQYF. The CDR3 coding sequence is TGTGTCAGGAGCTTAGCAACTCCGCAAGAGACCCAGTACTTC. The entire variable domain, with the rest obtained from reference TRBV11-1 and TRBJ2-5, is as follows: EAEVAQSPRYKITEKSQAVAFWCDPISGHATLYWYRQILGQGPELLVQFQDESVVDDSQLPKDRFSAERLKGVDSTLKIQPAELGDSAMYLCVRSLATPQETQYFGPGTRLLVL.

With regard to this clonotype: This may stem from a read error, because a much larger clone lies one nucleotide away. The chain joins TRBV4-2 to TRBJ2-2; TRBD2 is a possible D gene (6 bases). Trimming removed 2 bases from V and 7 bases from J, with 14 bases in between. Germline assignment: CDR1 LGHNA and CDR2 YNFKEQ. CDR3 length equals 15 residues. The CDR3 DNA is TGTGCCAGCAGCCAATCAAGCGGGCCCATCGGGGAGCTGTTTTTT. It specifies CASSQSSGPIGELFF.

About this clonotype itself: A much larger clone sits a single nucleotide away, making a read error possible. The chain links TRBV18 to TRBJ1-1; no clear D. In germline, CDR1 is KGHSH, CDR2 LQKENI. CDR3 length equals 13 residues. Trimming took off 0 bases at V and 7 bases at J, with 9 bases between the two ends. Here the CDR3 reads CASSPPGEFEAFF. In DNA form, the CDR3 reads TGTGCCAGCTCACCACCGGGTGAGTTTGAAGCTTTCTTT. Full variable domain (missing parts from reference TRBV18 and TRBJ1-1): NAGVMQNPRHLVRRRGQEARLRCSPMKGHSHVYWYRQLPEEGLKFMVYLQKENIIDESGMPKERFSAEFPKEGPSILRIQQVVRGDSAAYFCASSPPGEFEAFFGQGTRLTVV.

In this sample, this clonotype turned up many times. The chain links TRBV4-3 to TRBJ2-7; D gene uncertain. Germline V gene data show CDR1 as LGHNA and CDR2 as YSLEER. Trimming removed 0 bases from V and 4 bases from J, with 13 bases in between. This CDR3 has 15 amino acids. The CDR3 sequence: CASSQDLTARYEQYF. The CDR3 DNA is TGCGCCAGCAGCCAAGATCTTACAGCTAGGTACGAGCAGTACTTC.

On this clonotype itself: Germline is not matched at one junction end, which may reflect a read error. V and J are TRBV11-2 and TRBJ2-1; 8 bases are shared with TRBD2. Looked up from germline, CDR1 is SGHAT and CDR2 is FQNNGV. The CDR3 runs 14 residues. The CDR3 DNA sequence: TGTGTCAGCAGCTTGACACTCTTGGCGGGAGGGCAGTTCTTC. Its protein is CVSSLTLLAGGQFF.

Concerning this clonotype: Possible read error: a much larger clone is one base away. The gene calls are TRBV20-1 and TRBJ2-1, with D possibly matching TRBD2 (5 bases). This CDR3 contains 14 residues. Trimming left V 3 bases short and J 4 bases short, with 13 bases between. Germline V gives CDR1 DFQATT, CDR2 SNEGSKA (reference sequence). CDR3 sequence reads: CSAREVRLYNEQFF. DNA of the CDR3: TGCAGTGCTAGGGAGGTCAGACTTTACAATGAGCAGTTCTTC.

With respect to this clonotype: A single base separates this from a much larger clone, so it may be a read error. The chain carries TRBV30 and TRBJ1-5, with D perhaps TRBD1 (5 bases). Germline CDR1 reads GTSNPN; CDR2 reads SVGIG (reference sequence). This CDR3 region has 13 residues. V was shortened by 2 bases and J by 5 bases, with 10 bases between the two germline ends. The CDR3 sequence: CAWSIGADQPQHF. The DNA of the CDR3 is TGTGCCTGGAGTATAGGGGCAGATCAGCCCCAGCATTTT.

As for this clonotype: One end of the junction is discordant with germline, which a read error may explain. This rearrangement joins TRBV4-2 to TRBJ1-2; D gene unclear. Germline V gene lookup returns CDR1 LGHNA and CDR2 YNFKEQ. The length of the CDR3 is 12 residues. DNA of the CDR3: TGTGCCAGCAGCCAACGCAGCCATGGCTACACCTTT. This sequence encodes CASSQRSHGYTF.